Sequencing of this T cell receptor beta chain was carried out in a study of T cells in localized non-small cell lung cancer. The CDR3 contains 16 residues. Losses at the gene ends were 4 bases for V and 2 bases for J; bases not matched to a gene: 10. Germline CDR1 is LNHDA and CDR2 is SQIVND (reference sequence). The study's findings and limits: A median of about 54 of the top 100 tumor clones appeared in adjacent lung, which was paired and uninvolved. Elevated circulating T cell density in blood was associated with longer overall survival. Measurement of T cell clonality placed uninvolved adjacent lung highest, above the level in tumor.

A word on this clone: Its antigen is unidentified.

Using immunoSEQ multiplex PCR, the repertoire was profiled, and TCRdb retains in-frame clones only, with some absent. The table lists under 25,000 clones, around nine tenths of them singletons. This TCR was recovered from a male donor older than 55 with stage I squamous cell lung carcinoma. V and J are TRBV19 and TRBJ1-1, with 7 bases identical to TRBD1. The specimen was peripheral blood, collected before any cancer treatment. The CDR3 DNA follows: TGTGCCAGTAGTAGGCCACGGGACAGTCGAAACACTGAAGCTTTCTTT. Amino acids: CASSRPRDSRNTEAFF.